In its sample, the clone carrying this T cell receptor (beta chain) was seen a few times. No antigen is known for it. These data are taken from a study of response to subunit inactivated influenza vaccine. CDR1 is SGHRS and CDR2 is YFSETQ in the germline V gene. This CDR3 comprises 13 residues. The V segment lost 4 bases and the J segment 2 bases; nucleotides outside the gene matches: 1. MiXCR, run by TCRdb on the RT-PCR reads, gives a single entry per CDR3 protein. The profile shows around 570,000 distinct CDR3 sequences, about 8% of them singletons. Study-level points and caveats: Researchers suggested that each seasonal influenza vaccination recruits few new T cells.

The V and J genes are TRBV5-1 and TRBJ2-3; 7 bases are shared with TRBD2. Sequenced here: PBMCs from blood, sampled 23 months after vaccination. The TCR was taken from a man aged 45-69 years who received an inactivated influenza vaccine. The CDR3 loop reads CASSREDTDTQYF. The CDR3 bases are TGCGCCAGCAGCCGGGAGGACACAGATACGCAGTATTTT.